Each of the 29 T cell receptor beta chains below was sequenced from the same sample in a study of identical twins (dated by TCRdb to the mid-2010s). Libraries were built with 5' RACE. Sequencing was carried out with an Illumina HiSeq 2000. TCRdb reprocessing: public reads trimmed at Q25 with fastp, clones called with MiXCR, in-frame beta chains kept. Rows are combined by CDR3 protein, so each entry shows the most common genes and DNA. A total of nearly 650,000 distinct CDR3 sequences appear in this sample, just over 7% of them only once. The ten largest clones take up 1.5% to 2% of the sample. These same data were also listed under a study on yellow fever vaccine responses in identical twins.

Material: PBMCs. The receptors were sampled from a woman in her late teens or twenties in good health.

This clonotype was observed many times. Here the CDR3 reads CSVVRGGDRYTGELFF. CDR3 DNA sequence: TGCAGCGTTGTACGCGGGGGGGACCGTTACACCGGGGAGCTGTTTTTT. The chain couples TRBV29-1 to TRBJ2-2; 9 bases map to TRBD2. V was pared by 4 bases and J by 3 bases, with 9 bases of the junction left unmatched. Germline assignment: CDR1 SQVTM and CDR2 ANQGSEA. The CDR3 contains 16 residues.

The chain employs TRBV6-5 and TRBJ2-7; no clear D gene. Germline loops: CDR1 MNHEY, CDR2 SVGAGI. CDR3 size: 14 residues. With 3 bases removed from V and 2 bases from J, the gap between germline ends came to 11 bases. The CDR3 is CASSYAGSTYEQYF. Written as DNA, the CDR3 is TGTGCCAGCAGTTATGCCGGGTCCACCTACGAGCAGTACTTC.

This clonotype was seen more than once but under ten times. This chain links TRBV10-3 with TRBJ2-1; maybe TRBD1 (6 bases). Trimming cost V 8 bases and J 4 bases, with 15 bases left between them. CDR1 is ENHRY, CDR2 SYGVKD, per germline. This CDR3 has 14 residues. CDR3 protein: CAIARTDLYNEQFF. The CDR3 region has the DNA TGTGCCATCGCGAGGACAGACCTTTACAATGAGCAGTTCTTC.

This clonotype was recorded at least ten times. J is TRBJ2-3 and V is TRBV5-5; 7 nucleotides match TRBD2. This CDR3 has 14 amino acids. The V and J ends lost 2 bases and 5 bases, in that order; junction bases with no gene match: 5. Germline CDR1 reads SGHKS; CDR2 reads YYEKEE (reference sequence). CDR3 region: CASSFSGYGDTQYF. The CDR3 nucleotides read TGTGCCAGCAGCTTTAGCGGGTACGGAGATACGCAGTATTTT.

This CDR3 is CASSFQGGSTEAFF. CDR3 DNA sequence: TGCGCCAGCAGCTTCCAGGGCGGCAGCACTGAAGCTTTCTTT. The chain employs TRBV5-1 and TRBJ1-1, with a possible D match to TRBD1 (5 bases). V was trimmed by 2 bases and J by 4 bases, leaving 12 bases between them. The CDR3 sequence is 14 residues long. Germline V gives CDR1 SGHRS, CDR2 YFSETQ.

The chain joins TRBV3-1 to TRBJ2-7, with 10 bases fitting TRBD2. The CDR3 spans 13 residues. Germline trimming cut 3 bases from V and 10 bases from J; bases unmatched to any gene: 6. Per germline, CDR1 LGHDT and CDR2 YNNKEL (reference sequence). This chain's CDR3 is CASSQTGTSAQYV. DNA of the CDR3: TGTGCCAGCAGCCAGACCGGGACTAGCGCTCAGTACGTC.

This clonotype was observed a handful of times. This chain links TRBV6-2 or TRBV6-3 with TRBJ2-3; D unresolved. Germline loops: CDR1 MNHEY, CDR2 SVGEGT. Trimming removed 4 bases from V and 6 bases from J, with 14 bases in between. This CDR3 comprises 14 residues. The CDR3 nucleotides are TGTGCCAGCAGTTCCCCAGGCGCTACGGATACGCAGTATTTT. Protein sequence: CASSSPGATDTQYF.

Many counts were recorded for this clonotype. The chain is built from TRBV5-1 and TRBJ2-7; D is perhaps TRBD2 (6 bases). V lost 2 bases and J 7 bases, leaving 19 bases between the germline ends. Germline CDR1 SGHRS, CDR2 YFSETQ. The CDR3 sequence is 15 residues long. As DNA, the CDR3 is TGCGCCAGCAGCTTCGGCGGGACCCCGGGTGATGAGCAGTACTTC. It encodes CASSFGGTPGDEQYF. Complete variable domain (other parts from reference TRBV5-1 and TRBJ2-7): KAGVTQTPRYLIKTRGQQVTLSCSPISGHRSVSWYQQTPGQGLQFLFEYFSETQRNKGNFPGRFSGRQFSNSRSEMNVSTLELGDSALYLCASSFGGTPGDEQYFGPGTRLTVT.

The table lists this clonotype with a few counts. V is TRBV10-3 and J is TRBJ2-6; D not certain. This CDR3 has 17 amino acids. Germline lookup yields CDR1 ENHRY and CDR2 SYGVKD. Trimming pared 3 bases from V and 0 bases from J, leaving 12 bases between. CDR3: CAISEDPPSSGANVLTF. For the CDR3, the DNA is TGTGCCATCAGTGAAGATCCTCCTTCCTCTGGGGCCAACGTCCTGACTTTC.

This clonotype came up a few times. This chain uses TRBV5-5 with TRBJ2-7, with 8 bases fitting TRBD2. The trim removed 8 bases at V and 2 bases at J, leaving 3 bases unmatched. Germline V gives CDR1 SGHKS, CDR2 YYEKEE (reference sequence). This CDR3 has 12 amino acids. CDR3 sequence reads: CASAGLAYEQYF. The DNA of the CDR3 is TGTGCCAGTGCGGGACTAGCCTACGAGCAGTACTTC.

This clonotype occurred many times. The chain recombines TRBV5-1 with TRBJ1-1, with 11 bases aligning to TRBD1. V shed 4 bases, J shed 2 bases, and the junction held 4 bases outside the gene matches. CDR3 length: 15 residues. CDR1 is SGHRS, CDR2 YFSETQ, per germline. CDR3 in DNA: TGCGCCAGCAGCCCGGGGACAGGGGGAAACACTGAAGCTTTCTTT. It encodes CASSPGTGGNTEAFF.

V usage is TRBV3-1 and J usage is TRBJ2-1; TRBD2 agrees at 7 bases. Per germline, CDR1 LGHDT and CDR2 YNNKEL (reference sequence). CDR3 length: 17 amino acids. The V and J ends lost 11 bases and 1 base, in that order; junction bases with no gene match: 17. The CDR3 protein is CACTLGTTVASYNEQFF. The CDR3 region has the DNA TGTGCCTGCACCCTCGGGACTACGGTAGCTTCCTACAATGAGCAGTTCTTC.

In this sample, this clonotype turned up a few times. The chain combines TRBV11-3 with TRBJ2-3; D is unresolved. The CDR3 is 16 residues long. The V end was cut by 0 bases, the J end by 0 bases, with 10 bases between. The germline V gene encodes CDR1 SGHNT and CDR2 YENEEA. The CDR3 DNA follows: TGTGCCAGCAGCTTAGATCGCTACACTAGCACAGATACGCAGTATTTT. Amino acids: CASSLDRYTSTDTQYF. Supplemented by reference TRBV11-3 and TRBJ2-3, the full variable domain reads EAGVVQSPRYKIIEKKQPVAFWCNPISGHNTLYWYLQNLGQGPELLIRYENEEAVDDSQLPKDRFSAERLKGVDSTLKIQPAELGDSAVYLCASSLDRYTSTDTQYFGPGTRLTVL.

This clonotype was seen at least ten times. This rearrangement joins TRBV20-1 to TRBJ2-3, with D possibly TRBD1 on 5 matching bases. The germline CDR1 and CDR2 sequences are DFQATT and SNEGSKA (reference sequence). This CDR3 has 15 amino acids. Trimming left V 0 bases short and J 2 bases short, with 12 bases between. The CDR3 DNA follows: TGCAGTGCTAGAGATGGCAGGGCGGTCACAGATACGCAGTATTTT. It encodes CSARDGRAVTDTQYF.

Many counts were recorded for this clonotype. The rearrangement links TRBV2 to TRBJ1-1; no reliable D call. CDR3 size: 12 residues. Germline V gene data show CDR1 as SNHLY and CDR2 as FYNNEI. V lost 1 base and J lost 7, with 7 bases in between. CDR3 loop: CASSEETFEAFF. CDR3 in DNA: TGTGCCAGCAGTGAAGAGACATTTGAAGCTTTCTTT.

In its sample, this clonotype was seen a few times. The V call is TRBV20-1, the J call TRBJ1-4; D not resolved. The CDR3 contains 11 residues. The V gene's germline CDR1 is DFQATT and CDR2 SNEGSKA (reference sequence). The CDR3 loop is CSEQLGEKLFF. CDR3 DNA sequence: TGCAGCGAGCAGTTAGGGGAAAAACTGTTTTTT.

This clonotype was picked up many times. V gene TRBV6-5 combines with J gene TRBJ2-2; TRBD2 is a possible D gene (5 bases). CDR3 length: 15 residues. The V end was cut by 2 bases, the J end by 4 bases, with 11 bases between. CDR1 and CDR2 from the germline V gene are MNHEY and SVGAGI. The CDR3 loop is CASSYEGRGTGELFF. CDR3 DNA sequence: TGTGCCAGCAGTTACGAGGGCCGTGGCACCGGGGAGCTGTTTTTT.

This chain joins TRBV15 and TRBJ2-3; 8 bases align to TRBD2. The CDR3 sequence is 14 residues long. CDR1 and CDR2 from the germline V gene are LNHNV and YYDKDF (reference sequence). With V trimmed by 3 bases and J by 2 bases, 1 base remained unmatched. The CDR3 loop is CATSSGRATDTQYF. CDR3 in DNA: TGTGCCACCAGCAGCGGGAGGGCCACAGATACGCAGTATTTT.

At least ten counts were recorded for this clonotype. The chain employs TRBV5-1 and TRBJ2-7; 7 bases map to TRBD1. The CDR3 is 16 amino acids. The V gene's germline CDR1 is SGHRS and CDR2 YFSETQ. J lost 3 bases, V lost 4 bases, and 13 bases had no gene match. CDR3 nucleotides: TGCGCCAGCAGCGACGGGACGAACAGGGGATACTACGAGCAGTACTTC. Amino acids: CASSDGTNRGYYEQYF. The full variable domain, rest sourced from reference TRBV5-1 and TRBJ2-7, is KAGVTQTPRYLIKTRGQQVTLSCSPISGHRSVSWYQQTPGQGLQFLFEYFSETQRNKGNFPGRFSGRQFSNSRSEMNVSTLELGDSALYLCASSDGTNRGYYEQYFGPGTRLTVT.

This clonotype was found many times. The chain employs TRBV4-1 and TRBJ2-3; D is perhaps TRBD2 (6 bases). Germline CDR1 MGHRA, CDR2 YSYEKL. CDR3 size: 15 residues. Trimming cost V 9 bases and J 2 bases, with 18 bases left between them. In DNA, the CDR3 is TGCGCCAGTGCTACTAGCCTCCAAAACACAGATACGCAGTATTTT. This codes for CASATSLQNTDTQYF.

This clonotype has a count of ten or more. The chain recombines TRBV20-1 with TRBJ2-1, with 7 bases fitting TRBD1. Germline loops: CDR1 DFQATT, CDR2 SNEGSKA (reference sequence). The CDR3 length is 13 residues. The ends lost 6 bases at V and 10 bases at J; junction bases unmatched: 12. The CDR3 spells CSAGRDRDTEQFF. The CDR3 region has the DNA TGCAGTGCCGGCCGGGACAGAGATACGGAGCAGTTCTTC.

This clonotype showed up just a few times. The chain combines TRBV7-7 with TRBJ2-1; 8 positions match TRBD2. The CDR3 totals 14 residues. Per germline, CDR1 SSHAT and CDR2 FNYEAQ (reference sequence). Trimming removed 4 bases from V and 13 bases from J; junction bases left unmatched: 12. In DNA, the CDR3 is TGTGCCAGCAGCTCACGAGCGGGAGAACGCGGACAGTTCTTC. Translated, it gives CASSSRAGERGQFF.

This clonotype was recorded a few times. This chain connects TRBV20-1 to TRBJ1-1; D is uncertain. The CDR3 consists of 12 residues. CDR1 DFQATT and CDR2 SNEGSKA come from the germline V gene (reference sequence). V lost 1 base, J lost 4 bases, and 7 bases lay in between. The CDR3 region is CSARGAFTEAFF. The CDR3 DNA sequence: TGCAGTGCTAGAGGCGCCTTCACTGAAGCTTTCTTT.

The chain joins TRBV14 to TRBJ2-7; D is ambiguous. The V and J ends lost 0 bases and 9 bases respectively, with 12 bases between them. The CDR3 has 13 amino acids. The germline V gene has CDR1 SGHDN and CDR2 FVKESK. In DNA form, the CDR3 reads TGTGCCAGCAGCCAAGATAACTCCCGAGGGCAGTACTTC. Amino acids: CASSQDNSRGQYF.

This clonotype was counted many times. The chain joins TRBV3-1 to TRBJ2-3, with D tentatively TRBD1 or TRBD2 (5 bases each). The CDR3 runs 12 residues. The V gene lost 3 bases and the J gene lost 7 bases, with 8 bases spanning the gap. Germline V lookup: CDR1 LGHDT, CDR2 YNNKEL (reference sequence). The CDR3 spells CASSHEGYTQYF. The CDR3 DNA is TGTGCCAGCAGCCATGAGGGGTATACGCAGTATTTT.

This clonotype turned up a few times. The chain is built from TRBV10-3 and TRBJ2-2; D is possibly TRBD2 (6 bases). Trimming left V 2 bases short and J 4 bases short, with 23 bases between. The CDR3 runs 19 residues. Germline assignment: CDR1 ENHRY and CDR2 SYGVKD. CDR3 amino acids: CAISEPTLTRRAPTGELFF. The CDR3 coding sequence is TGTGCCATCAGTGAGCCTACCCTGACTAGAAGGGCCCCCACCGGGGAGCTGTTTTTT.

This clonotype was seen repeatedly, ten times or more. In nucleotides, the CDR3 is TGTGCCATCGCAACTAGCGGGAGATTATTAGGAGAGACCCAGTACTTC. Its protein is CAIATSGRLLGETQYF. The J gene is TRBJ2-5, the V gene TRBV10-3, with 11 nucleotides matching TRBD2. V gave up 8 bases and J gave up 4 bases; unmatched junction bases: 12. In germline, CDR1 is ENHRY, CDR2 SYGVKD. The CDR3 contains 16 residues.

V usage is TRBV5-1 and J usage is TRBJ1-1; possible D gene TRBD1, 5 bases. V lost 4 bases and J 4 bases, leaving 14 bases between the germline ends. The germline gives CDR1 SGHRS, CDR2 YFSETQ. The CDR3 totals 14 residues. CDR3 in DNA: TGCGCCAGCAGCCCCGGGACCGTGGGCACTGAAGCTTTCTTT. It translates to CASSPGTVGTEAFF.

The chain has TRBV9 and TRBJ2-2; TRBD1 might be the D (5 bases). The germline V gene has CDR1 SGDLS and CDR2 YYNGEE. Trimming took 2 bases from V and 5 from J, leaving 13 bases between them. The CDR3 has 15 residues. The CDR3 reads CASSVDNVFTGELFF. In DNA form, the CDR3 reads TGTGCCAGCAGCGTGGACAATGTCTTTACCGGGGAGCTGTTTTTT.